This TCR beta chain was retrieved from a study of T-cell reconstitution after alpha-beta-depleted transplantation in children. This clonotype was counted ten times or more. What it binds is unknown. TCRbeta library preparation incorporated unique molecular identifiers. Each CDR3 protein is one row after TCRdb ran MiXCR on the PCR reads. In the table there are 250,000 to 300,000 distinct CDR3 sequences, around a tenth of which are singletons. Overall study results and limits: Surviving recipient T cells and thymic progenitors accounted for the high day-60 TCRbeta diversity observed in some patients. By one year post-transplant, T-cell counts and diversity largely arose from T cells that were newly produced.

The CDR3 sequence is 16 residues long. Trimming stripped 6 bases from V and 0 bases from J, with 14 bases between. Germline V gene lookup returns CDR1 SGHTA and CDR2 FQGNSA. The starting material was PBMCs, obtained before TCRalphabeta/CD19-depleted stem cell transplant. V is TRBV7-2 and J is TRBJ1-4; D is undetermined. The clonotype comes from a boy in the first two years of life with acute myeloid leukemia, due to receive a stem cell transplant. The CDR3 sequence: CASRRSRSATNEKLFF. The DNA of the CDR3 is TGTGCCAGCAGACGAAGCAGGAGTGCAACTAATGAAAAACTGTTTTTT.